This TCR beta chain was captured by sequencing in a study of technical replicates of blood from a handful of donors. The germline V gene has CDR1 SEHNR and CDR2 FQNEAQ (reference sequence). The CDR3 length is 16 residues. The V end lost 5 bases, the J end lost 7 bases, and 18 bases lay between the germline ends. Method: immunoSEQ multiplex PCR; TCRdb's copy keeps in-frame clones and lacks some. The data contain fewer than 95,000 clones, 75% to 95% of them singletons. The rearrangement links TRBV7-9 to TRBJ1-6, with D possibly being TRBD1 (6 bases). Sequencing was performed on T cells isolated from PBMCs. This TCR was recovered from a human donor in good health. The CDR3 here is CASSRTVPGQNSPLHF. CDR3 sequence (DNA): TGTGCCAGCAGCAGAACAGTTCCGGGACAAAATTCACCCCTCCACTTT.